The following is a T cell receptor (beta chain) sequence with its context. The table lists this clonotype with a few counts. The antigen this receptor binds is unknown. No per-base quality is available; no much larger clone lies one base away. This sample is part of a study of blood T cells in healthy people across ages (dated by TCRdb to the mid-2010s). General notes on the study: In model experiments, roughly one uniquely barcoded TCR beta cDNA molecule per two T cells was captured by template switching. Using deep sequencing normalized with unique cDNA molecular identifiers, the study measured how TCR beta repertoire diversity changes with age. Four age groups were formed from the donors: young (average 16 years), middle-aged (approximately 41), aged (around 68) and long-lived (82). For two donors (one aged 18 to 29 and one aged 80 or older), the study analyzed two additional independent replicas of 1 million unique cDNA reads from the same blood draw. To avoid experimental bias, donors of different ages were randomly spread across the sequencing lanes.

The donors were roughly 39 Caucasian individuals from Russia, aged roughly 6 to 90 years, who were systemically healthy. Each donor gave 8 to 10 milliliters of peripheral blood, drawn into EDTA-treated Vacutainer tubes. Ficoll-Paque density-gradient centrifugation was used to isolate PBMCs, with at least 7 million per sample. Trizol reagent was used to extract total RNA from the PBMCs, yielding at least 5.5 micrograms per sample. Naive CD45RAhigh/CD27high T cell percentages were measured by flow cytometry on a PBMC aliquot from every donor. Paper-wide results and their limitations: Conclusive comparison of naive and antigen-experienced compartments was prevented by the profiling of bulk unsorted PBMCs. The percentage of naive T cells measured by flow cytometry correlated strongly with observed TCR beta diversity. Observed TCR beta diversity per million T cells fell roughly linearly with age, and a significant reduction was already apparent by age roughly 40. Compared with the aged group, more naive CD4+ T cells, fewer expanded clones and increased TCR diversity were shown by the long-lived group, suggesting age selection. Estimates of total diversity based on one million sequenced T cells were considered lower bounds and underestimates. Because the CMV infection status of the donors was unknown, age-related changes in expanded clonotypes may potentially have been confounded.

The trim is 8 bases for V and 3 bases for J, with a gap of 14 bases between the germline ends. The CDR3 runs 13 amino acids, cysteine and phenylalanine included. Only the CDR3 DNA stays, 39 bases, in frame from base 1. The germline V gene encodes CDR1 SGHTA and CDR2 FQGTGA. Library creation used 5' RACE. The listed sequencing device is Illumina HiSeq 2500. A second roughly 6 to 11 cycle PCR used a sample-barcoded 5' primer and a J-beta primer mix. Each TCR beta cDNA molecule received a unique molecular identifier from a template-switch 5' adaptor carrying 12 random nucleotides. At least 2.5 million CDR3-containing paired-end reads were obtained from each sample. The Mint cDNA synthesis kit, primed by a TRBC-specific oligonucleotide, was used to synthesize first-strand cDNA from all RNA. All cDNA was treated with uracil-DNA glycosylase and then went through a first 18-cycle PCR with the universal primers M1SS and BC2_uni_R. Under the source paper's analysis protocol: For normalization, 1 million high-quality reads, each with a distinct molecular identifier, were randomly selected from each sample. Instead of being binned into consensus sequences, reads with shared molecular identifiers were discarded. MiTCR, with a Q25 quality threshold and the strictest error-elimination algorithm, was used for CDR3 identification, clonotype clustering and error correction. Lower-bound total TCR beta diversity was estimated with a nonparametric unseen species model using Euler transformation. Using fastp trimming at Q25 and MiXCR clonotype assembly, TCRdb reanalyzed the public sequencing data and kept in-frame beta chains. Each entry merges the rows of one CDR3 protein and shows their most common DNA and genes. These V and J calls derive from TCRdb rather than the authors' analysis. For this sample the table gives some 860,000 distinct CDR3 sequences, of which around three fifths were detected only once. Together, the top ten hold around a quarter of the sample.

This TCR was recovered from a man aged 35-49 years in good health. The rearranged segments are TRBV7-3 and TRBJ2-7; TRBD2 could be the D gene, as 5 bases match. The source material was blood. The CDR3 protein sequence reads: CASDERPLYEQYF. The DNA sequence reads TGTGCCAGCGACGAGCGGCCCCTCTACGAGCAGTACTTC. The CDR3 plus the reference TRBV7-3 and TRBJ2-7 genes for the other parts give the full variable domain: GAGVSQTPSNKVTEKGKYVELRCDPISGHTALYWYRQSLGQGPEFLIYFQGTGAADDSGLPNDRFFAVRPEGSVSTLKIQRTERGDSAVYLCASDERPLYEQYFGPGTRLTVT.